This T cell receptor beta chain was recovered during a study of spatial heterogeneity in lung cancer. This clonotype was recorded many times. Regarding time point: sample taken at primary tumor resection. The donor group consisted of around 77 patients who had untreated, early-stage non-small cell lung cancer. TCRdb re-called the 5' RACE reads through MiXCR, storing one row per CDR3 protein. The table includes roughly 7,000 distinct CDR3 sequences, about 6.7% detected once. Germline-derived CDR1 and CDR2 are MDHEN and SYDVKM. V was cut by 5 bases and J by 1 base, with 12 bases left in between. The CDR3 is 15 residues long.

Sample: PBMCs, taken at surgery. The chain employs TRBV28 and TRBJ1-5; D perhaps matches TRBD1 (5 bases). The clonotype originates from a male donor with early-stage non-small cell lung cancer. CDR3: CASSLGTGSNQPQHF. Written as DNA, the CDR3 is TGTGCCAGCAGTCTTGGGACGGGAAGCAATCAGCCCCAGCATTTT.